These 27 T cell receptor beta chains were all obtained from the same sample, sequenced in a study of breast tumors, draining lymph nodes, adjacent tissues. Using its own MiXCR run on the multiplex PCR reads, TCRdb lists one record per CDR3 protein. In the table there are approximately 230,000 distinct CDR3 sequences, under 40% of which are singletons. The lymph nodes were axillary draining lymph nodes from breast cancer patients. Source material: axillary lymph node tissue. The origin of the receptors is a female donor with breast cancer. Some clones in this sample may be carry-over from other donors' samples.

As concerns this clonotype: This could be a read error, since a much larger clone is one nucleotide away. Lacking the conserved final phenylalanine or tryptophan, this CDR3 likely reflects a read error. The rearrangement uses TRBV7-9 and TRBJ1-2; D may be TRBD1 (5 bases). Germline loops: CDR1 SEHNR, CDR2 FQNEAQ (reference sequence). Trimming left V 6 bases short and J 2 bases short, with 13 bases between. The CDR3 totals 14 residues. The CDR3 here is CASSYGAGNYGYTS. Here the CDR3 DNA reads TGTGCCAGCAGTTACGGGGCAGGGAACTATGGCTACACCTCC.

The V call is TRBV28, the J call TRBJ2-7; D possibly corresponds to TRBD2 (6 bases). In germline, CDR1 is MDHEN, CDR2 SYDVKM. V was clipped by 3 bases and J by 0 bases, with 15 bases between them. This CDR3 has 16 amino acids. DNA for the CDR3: TGTGCCAGCAGTTTCGGGACTCGGGGCCCCTCCTACGAGCAGTACTTC. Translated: CASSFGTRGPSYEQYF.

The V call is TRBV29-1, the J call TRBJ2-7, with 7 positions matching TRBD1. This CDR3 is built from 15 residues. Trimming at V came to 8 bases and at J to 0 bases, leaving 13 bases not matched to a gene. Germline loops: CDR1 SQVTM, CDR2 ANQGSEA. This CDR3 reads CSPFPDRKISYEQYF. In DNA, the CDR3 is TGCAGCCCCTTTCCGGACAGGAAGATCTCCTACGAGCAGTACTTC.

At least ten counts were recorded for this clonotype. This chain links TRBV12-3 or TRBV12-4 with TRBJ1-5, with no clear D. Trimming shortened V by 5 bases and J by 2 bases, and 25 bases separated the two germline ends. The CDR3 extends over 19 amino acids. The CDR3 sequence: CASSPSLPRQVHGNQPQHF. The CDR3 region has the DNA TGTGCCAGCAGTCCCTCCCTCCCGAGACAAGTTCATGGCAATCAGCCCCAGCATTTT.

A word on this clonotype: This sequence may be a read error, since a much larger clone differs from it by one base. DNA for the CDR3: TGTGCCAGCAGCTTGATAGGAGCCAGGAGGCCTGGAAACACCATATATTTT. Translated: CASSLIGARRPGNTIYF. The rearrangement links TRBV5-6 to TRBJ1-3; D is unresolved. The V gene lost 1 base and the J gene lost 2 bases, with 16 bases spanning the gap. There are 17 residues in the CDR3. Germline CDR1 reads SGHDT; CDR2 reads YYEEEE.

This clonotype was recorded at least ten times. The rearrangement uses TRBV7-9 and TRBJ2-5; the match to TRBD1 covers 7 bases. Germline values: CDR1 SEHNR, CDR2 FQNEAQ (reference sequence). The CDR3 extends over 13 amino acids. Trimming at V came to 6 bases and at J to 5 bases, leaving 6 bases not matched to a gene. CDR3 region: CASSRTGAETQYF. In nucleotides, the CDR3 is TGTGCCAGCAGTCGAACAGGGGCGGAGACCCAGTACTTC.

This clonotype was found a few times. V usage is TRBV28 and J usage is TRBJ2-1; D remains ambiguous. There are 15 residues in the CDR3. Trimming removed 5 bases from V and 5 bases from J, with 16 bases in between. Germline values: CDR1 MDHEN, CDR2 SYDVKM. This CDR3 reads CASSRTQKTNNEQFF. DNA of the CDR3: TGTGCCAGCAGTAGAACTCAGAAGACAAACAATGAGCAGTTCTTC.

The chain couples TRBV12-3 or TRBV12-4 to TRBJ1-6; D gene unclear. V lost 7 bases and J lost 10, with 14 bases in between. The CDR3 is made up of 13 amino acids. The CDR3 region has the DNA TGTGCCAGCACGAGGGAGGGAGACTCACCCCTCCACTTT. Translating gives CASTREGDSPLHF.

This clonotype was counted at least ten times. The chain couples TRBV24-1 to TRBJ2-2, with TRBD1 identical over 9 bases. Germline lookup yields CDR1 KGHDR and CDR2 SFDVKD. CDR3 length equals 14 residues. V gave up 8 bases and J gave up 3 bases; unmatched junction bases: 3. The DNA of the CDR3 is TGTGCCACCATGGGACAGGGTTACACCGGGGAGCTGTTTTTT. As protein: CATMGQGYTGELFF.

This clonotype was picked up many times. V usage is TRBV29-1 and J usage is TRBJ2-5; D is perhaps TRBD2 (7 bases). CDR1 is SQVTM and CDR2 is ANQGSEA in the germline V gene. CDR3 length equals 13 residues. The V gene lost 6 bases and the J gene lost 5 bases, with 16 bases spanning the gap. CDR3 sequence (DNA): TGCAGCGTGGGGGGGGGGCGCGGGGAGACCCAGTACTTC. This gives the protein CSVGGGRGETQYF.

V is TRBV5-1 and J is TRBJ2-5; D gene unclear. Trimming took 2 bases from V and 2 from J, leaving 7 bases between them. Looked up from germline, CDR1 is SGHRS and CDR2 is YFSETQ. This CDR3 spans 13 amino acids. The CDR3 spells CASSFGAQETQYF. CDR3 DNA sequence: TGCGCCAGCAGCTTCGGCGCGCAAGAGACCCAGTACTTC.

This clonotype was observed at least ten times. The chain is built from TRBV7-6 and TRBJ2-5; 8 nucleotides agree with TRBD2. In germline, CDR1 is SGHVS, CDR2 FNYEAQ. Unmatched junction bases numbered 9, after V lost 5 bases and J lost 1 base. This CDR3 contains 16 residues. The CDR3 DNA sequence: TGTGCCAGCAGCCCGGTGGCGGGGGGCCTCCAAGAGACCCAGTACTTC. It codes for CASSPVAGGLQETQYF. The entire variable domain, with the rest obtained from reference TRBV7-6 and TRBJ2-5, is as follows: GAGVSQSPRYKVTKRGQDVALRCDPISGHVSLYWYRQALGQGPEFLTYFNYEAQQDKSGLPNDRFSAERPEGSISTLTIQRTEQRDSAMYRCASSPVAGGLQETQYFGPGTRLLVL.

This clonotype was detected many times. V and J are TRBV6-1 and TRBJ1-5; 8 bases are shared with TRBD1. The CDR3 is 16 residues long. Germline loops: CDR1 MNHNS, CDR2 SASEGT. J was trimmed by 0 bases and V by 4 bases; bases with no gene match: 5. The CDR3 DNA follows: TGTGCCAGCAGTGTGGACAGGGTACGTAGCAATCAGCCCCAGCATTTT. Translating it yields CASSVDRVRSNQPQHF.

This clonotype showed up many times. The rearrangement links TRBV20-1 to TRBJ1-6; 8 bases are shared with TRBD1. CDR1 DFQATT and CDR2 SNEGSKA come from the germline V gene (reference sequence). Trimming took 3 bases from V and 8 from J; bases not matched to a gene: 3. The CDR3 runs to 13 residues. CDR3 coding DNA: TGCAGTGCTAGGGGACAGGAATATTCACCCCTCCACTTT. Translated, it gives CSARGQEYSPLHF.

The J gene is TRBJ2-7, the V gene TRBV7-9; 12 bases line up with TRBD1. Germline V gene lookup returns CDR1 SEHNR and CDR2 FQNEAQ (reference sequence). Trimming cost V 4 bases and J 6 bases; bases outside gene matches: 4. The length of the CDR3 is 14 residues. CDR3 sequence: CASSSGQGAPEQYF. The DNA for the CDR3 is TGTGCCAGCAGCTCGGGACAGGGGGCGCCCGAGCAGTACTTC.

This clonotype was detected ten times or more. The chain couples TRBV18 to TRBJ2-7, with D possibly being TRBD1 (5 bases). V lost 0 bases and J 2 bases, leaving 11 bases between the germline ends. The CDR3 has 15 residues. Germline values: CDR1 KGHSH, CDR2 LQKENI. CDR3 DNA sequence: TGTGCCAGCTCACCACCCCAGGGTCCGGCCTACGAGCAGTACTTC. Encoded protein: CASSPPQGPAYEQYF.

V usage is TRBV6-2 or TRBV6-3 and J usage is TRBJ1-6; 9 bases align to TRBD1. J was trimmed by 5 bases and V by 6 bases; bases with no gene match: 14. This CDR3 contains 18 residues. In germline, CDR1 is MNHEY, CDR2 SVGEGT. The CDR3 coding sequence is TGTGCCAGCAGCCCACAGGGGGCGGGCACGCGCAATAATTCACCCCTCCACTTT. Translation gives CASSPQGAGTRNNSPLHF.

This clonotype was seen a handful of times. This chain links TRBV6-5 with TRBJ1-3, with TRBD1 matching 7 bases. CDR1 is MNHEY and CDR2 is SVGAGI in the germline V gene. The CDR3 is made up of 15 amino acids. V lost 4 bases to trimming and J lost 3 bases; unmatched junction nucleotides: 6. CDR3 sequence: CASSSTGAFGNTIYF. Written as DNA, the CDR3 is TGTGCCAGCAGTTCTACAGGGGCGTTTGGAAACACCATATATTTT.

CDR3 in DNA: TGTGCCAGCAGCCAAGGGGGGGCGGTGCTCCCAGATACGCAGTATTTT. This sequence encodes CASSQGGAVLPDTQYF. The V and J genes are TRBV4-2 and TRBJ2-3; D may correspond to TRBD1 or TRBD2 (6 bases each). Between the trimmed V and J ends, which lost 1 base and 4 bases, there was a span of 15 bases. CDR3 length equals 16 residues. Per the germline V gene, CDR1 is LGHNA and CDR2 is YNFKEQ.

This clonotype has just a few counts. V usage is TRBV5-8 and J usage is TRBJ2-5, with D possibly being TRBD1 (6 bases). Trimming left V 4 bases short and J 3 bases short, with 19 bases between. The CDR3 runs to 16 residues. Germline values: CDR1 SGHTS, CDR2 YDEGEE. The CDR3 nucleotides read TGTGCCAGCAGCCCCCACTTCGTTCCAGGGGAAGAGACCCAGTACTTC. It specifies CASSPHFVPGEETQYF.

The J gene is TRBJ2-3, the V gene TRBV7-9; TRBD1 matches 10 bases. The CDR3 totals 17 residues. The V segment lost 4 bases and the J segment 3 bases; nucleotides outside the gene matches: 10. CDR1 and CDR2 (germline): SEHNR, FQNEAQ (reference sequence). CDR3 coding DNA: TGTGCCAGCAGCTCCAAAAGCAGGGGACAGGGGACAGATACGCAGTATTTT. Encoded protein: CASSSKSRGQGTDTQYF. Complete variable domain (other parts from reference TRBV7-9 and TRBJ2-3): DTGVSQNPRHKITKRGQNVTFRCDPISEHNRLYWYRQTLGQGPEFLTYFQNEAQLEKSRLLSDRFSAERPKGSFSTLEIQRTEQGDSAMYLCASSSKSRGQGTDTQYFGPGTRLTVL.

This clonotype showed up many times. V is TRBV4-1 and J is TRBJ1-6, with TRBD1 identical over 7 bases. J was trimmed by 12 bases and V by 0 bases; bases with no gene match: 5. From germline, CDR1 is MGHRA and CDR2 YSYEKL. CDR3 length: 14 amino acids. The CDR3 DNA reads TGCGCCAGCAGCCAAGATGGACAGGACCTACCCCTCCACTTT. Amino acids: CASSQDGQDLPLHF.

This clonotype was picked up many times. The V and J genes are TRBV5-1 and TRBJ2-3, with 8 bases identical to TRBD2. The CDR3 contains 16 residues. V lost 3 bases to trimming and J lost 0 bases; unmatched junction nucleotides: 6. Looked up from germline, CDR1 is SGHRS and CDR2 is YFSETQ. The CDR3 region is CASSSGRTSSTDTQYF. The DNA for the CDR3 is TGCGCCAGCAGCTCCGGCCGGACTAGCAGCACAGATACGCAGTATTTT. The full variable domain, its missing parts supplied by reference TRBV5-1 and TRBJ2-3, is KAGVTQTPRYLIKTRGQQVTLSCSPISGHRSVSWYQQTPGQGLQFLFEYFSETQRNKGNFPGRFSGRQFSNSRSEMNVSTLELGDSALYLCASSSGRTSSTDTQYFGPGTRLTVL.

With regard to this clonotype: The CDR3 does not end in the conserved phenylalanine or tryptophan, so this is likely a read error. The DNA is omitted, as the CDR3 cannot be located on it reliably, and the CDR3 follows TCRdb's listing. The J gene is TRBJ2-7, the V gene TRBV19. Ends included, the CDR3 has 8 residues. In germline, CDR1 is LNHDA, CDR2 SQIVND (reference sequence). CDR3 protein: CASSPSLQ.

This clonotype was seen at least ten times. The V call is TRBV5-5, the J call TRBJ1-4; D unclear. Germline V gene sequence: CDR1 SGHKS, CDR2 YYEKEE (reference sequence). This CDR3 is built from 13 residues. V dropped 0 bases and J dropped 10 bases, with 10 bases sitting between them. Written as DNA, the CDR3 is TGTGCCAGCAGCTTGGGAACGGGTACAAAACTGTTTTTT. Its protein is CASSLGTGTKLFF.

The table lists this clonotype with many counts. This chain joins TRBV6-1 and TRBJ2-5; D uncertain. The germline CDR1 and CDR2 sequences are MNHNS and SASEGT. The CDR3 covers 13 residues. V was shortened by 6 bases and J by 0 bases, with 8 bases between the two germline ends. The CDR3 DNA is TGTGCCAGCAGCCCGAATTACCAAGAGACCCAGTACTTC. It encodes CASSPNYQETQYF.

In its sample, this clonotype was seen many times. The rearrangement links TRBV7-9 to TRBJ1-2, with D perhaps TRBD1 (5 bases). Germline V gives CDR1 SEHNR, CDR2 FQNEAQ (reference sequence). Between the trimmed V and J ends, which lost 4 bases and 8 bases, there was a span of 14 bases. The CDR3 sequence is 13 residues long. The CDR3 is CASSSAGPPGYTF. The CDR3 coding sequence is TGTGCCAGCAGCTCCGCGGGACCACCGGGCTACACCTTC. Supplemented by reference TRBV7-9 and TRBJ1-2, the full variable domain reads DTGVSQNPRHKITKRGQNVTFRCDPISEHNRLYWYRQTLGQGPEFLTYFQNEAQLEKSRLLSDRFSAERPKGSFSTLEIQRTEQGDSAMYLCASSSAGPPGYTFGSGTRLTVV.